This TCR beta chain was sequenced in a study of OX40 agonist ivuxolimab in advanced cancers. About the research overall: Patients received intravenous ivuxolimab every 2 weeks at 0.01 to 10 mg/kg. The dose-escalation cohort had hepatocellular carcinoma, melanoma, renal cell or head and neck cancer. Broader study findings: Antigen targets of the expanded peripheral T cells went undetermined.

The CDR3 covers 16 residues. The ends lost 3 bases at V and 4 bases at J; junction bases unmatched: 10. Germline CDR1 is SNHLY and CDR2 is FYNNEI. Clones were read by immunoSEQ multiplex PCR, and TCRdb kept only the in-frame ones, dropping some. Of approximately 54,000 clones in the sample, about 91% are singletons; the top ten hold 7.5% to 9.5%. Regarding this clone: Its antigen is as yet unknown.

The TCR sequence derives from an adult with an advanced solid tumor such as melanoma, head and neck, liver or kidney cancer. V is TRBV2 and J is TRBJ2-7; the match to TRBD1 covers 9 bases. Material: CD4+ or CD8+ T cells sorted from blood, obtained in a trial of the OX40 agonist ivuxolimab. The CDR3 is CASSEGQGIPRYEQYF. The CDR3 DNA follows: TGTGCCAGCAGTGAGGGACAGGGAATTCCCAGGTACGAGCAGTACTTC.